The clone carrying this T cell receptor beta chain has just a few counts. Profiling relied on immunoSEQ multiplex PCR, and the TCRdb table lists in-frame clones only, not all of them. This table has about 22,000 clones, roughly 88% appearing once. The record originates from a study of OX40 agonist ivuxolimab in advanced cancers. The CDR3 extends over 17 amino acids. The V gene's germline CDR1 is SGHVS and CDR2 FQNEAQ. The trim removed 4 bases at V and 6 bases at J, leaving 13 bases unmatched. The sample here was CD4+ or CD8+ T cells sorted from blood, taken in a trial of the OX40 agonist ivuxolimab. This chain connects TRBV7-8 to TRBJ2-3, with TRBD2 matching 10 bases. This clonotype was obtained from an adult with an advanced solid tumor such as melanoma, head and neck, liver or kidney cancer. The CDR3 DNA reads TGTGCCAGCAGCTCGTCATTCGGACTAGCGGATTTGGATACGCAGTATTTT. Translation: CASSSSFGLADLDTQYF.